The clone carrying this TCR beta chain was detected many times. Its specificity is not known. The CDR3 loop spans 13 amino acids. V was pared by 8 bases and J by 5 bases, with 13 bases between. Germline assignment: CDR1 MNHEY and CDR2 SVGEGT. Thyroid ultrasound, orbital computed tomography, clinical symptoms, and serum thyroxine and TRAb underpinned diagnoses. The data are from a study of T cells in Graves' hyperthyroidism and ophthalmopathy. Turning to the study itself: Peripheral blood samples were taken at initial diagnosis, prior to any treatment. Regarding the study as a whole: Before onset, by a median of about six months, the model predicted ophthalmopathy.

Amplified TCR beta CDR3 regions derived from RNA transcripts. First-round RT-PCR targeting the TCR CDR3 was performed with the HTBI primer set. TCRdb fed the multiplex PCR reads into MiXCR, producing one record per CDR3 protein. The table lists some 360,000 distinct CDR3 sequences, over 15% of them singletons, with around a sixth in the top ten. This clonotype was sampled from a woman between 40 and 55 years old with Graves' ophthalmopathy. Sample: blood. The chain combines TRBV6-2 or TRBV6-3 with TRBJ1-5; D remains ambiguous. CDR3 in amino acids: CASGQVLHQPQHF. In nucleotides, the CDR3 is TGTGCCAGCGGCCAGGTGCTCCATCAGCCCCAGCATTTT.